These T cell receptor beta chains were read from a single sample in a study of T cells in tuberculosis. This table comes from immunoSEQ multiplex PCR, and its TCRdb copy is limited to in-frame clones, with some not included. The sample includes about 43,000 clones, 95% of them seen just once. Sequencing was done on a sample of PBMCs. Receptors originate from a donor aged 10-29 years with latent tuberculosis or without tuberculosis infection. CDR3s include the opening cysteine and the closing phenylalanine or tryptophan. The order of the fields is clone size, D gene, J gene, V gene, CDR3 protein, CDR3 DNA. A D gene is named only where the DNA matches it firmly. Clone size is shown for a subset of rows, as once, few, many or a class of expanded clone.

-	-	TRBJ1-1	TRBV14	CASSYWAGKGNTEAFF	TGTGCCAGCAGCTACTGGGCAGGTAAAGGGAACACTGAAGCTTTCTTT
-	-	TRBJ1-2	TRBV5-1	CASSLTTPLLNGYTF	TGCGCCAGCAGCTTGACGACACCTCTGTTGAATGGCTACACCTTC
-	TRBD2	TRBJ2-5	TRBV7-6	CASSLGAGGGQETQYF	TGTGCCAGCAGCTTGGGAGCGGGGGGTGGCCAAGAGACCCAGTACTTC
-	-	TRBJ1-6	TRBV2	CASSDGQSNSPLHF	TGTGCCAGCAGTGACGGACAGAGTAATTCACCCCTCCACTTT
-	TRBD2	TRBJ2-7	TRBV28	CASSLLVWVSSGVNTYEQYF	TGTGCCAGCAGTTTATTGGTCTGGGTGAGTAGCGGGGTTAACACCTACGAGCAGTACTTC
-	-	TRBJ1-2	TRBV9	CASSSWTDPQEGYTF	TGTGCCAGCAGCTCGTGGACAGACCCGCAGGAGGGCTACACCTTC
-	TRBD1	TRBJ1-2	TRBV5-5	CASSPKSPGQGYGYTF	TGTGCCAGCAGCCCCAAATCGCCGGGACAGGGATATGGCTACACCTTC
-	TRBD1	TRBJ2-1	TRBV5-1	CASSSGQNLYNEQFF	TGCGCCAGCAGCTCGGGACAGAACCTTTACAATGAGCAGTTCTTC
-	TRBD1	TRBJ2-1	TRBV27	CASRGQGASSYNEQFF	TGTGCCAGCAGGGGACAGGGGGCGAGCTCCTACAATGAGCAGTTCTTC
-	TRBD1	TRBJ1-2	TRBV7-8	CASSSPGQVANYGYTF	TGTGCCAGCAGCTCCCCCGGACAGGTCGCTAACTATGGCTACACCTTC
-	-	TRBJ1-2	TRBV6-1	CASRAFADPFRYTF	TGTGCCAGCAGGGCATTCGCGGATCCGTTTCGCTACACCTTC
once	-	TRBJ2-1	TRBV19	CASSIIVSSYNEQFF	TGTGCCAGTAGTATTATAGTGAGCTCCTACAATGAGCAGTTCTTC
once	TRBD1	TRBJ1-5	TRBV28	CASSSTGGRSNQPQHF	TGTGCCAGCAGTTCTACAGGGGGCCGCAGCAATCAGCCCCAGCATTTT
-	TRBD1	TRBJ2-3	TRBV28	CASKKRGTGVADTQYF	TGTGCCAGCAAAAAACGGGGGACAGGGGTAGCAGATACGCAGTATTTT
-	TRBD1	TRBJ1-2	TRBV14	CASSQGTGRYGYTF	TGTGCCAGCAGCCAAGGGACAGGACGCTATGGCTACACCTTC
-	-	TRBJ1-2	TRBV21-1	CASSPGQETWGYGYTF	TGTGCCAGCAGTCCGGGACAGGAAACGTGGGGCTATGGCTACACCTTC
-	-	TRBJ2-7	TRBV30	CAWSVGVDEQYF	TGTGCCTGGAGTGTAGGGGTTGACGAGCAGTACTTC
-	-	TRBJ1-2	TRBV2	CASSEEQDYGYTF	TGTGCCAGCAGTGAAGAACAGGACTATGGCTACACCTTC
-	TRBD1	TRBJ2-2	TRBV4-3	CASSQGTGVSIGELFF	TGCGCCAGCAGCCAAGGGACAGGGGTTTCTATCGGGGAGCTGTTTTTT
-	-	TRBJ1-1	TRBV7-9	CASSPRQEDTEAFF	TGTGCCAGCAGCCCCCGTCAGGAAGACACTGAAGCTTTCTTT
-	TRBD2	TRBJ2-7	TRBV7-2	CASRRGGTYEQYF	TGTGCCAGCCGCCGCGGGGGAACCTACGAGCAGTACTTC
-	-	TRBJ1-1	TRBV7-2	CASSLGEKNTEAFF	TGTGCCAGCAGCTTAGGGGAGAAGAACACTGAAGCTTTCTTT
-	-	TRBJ1-2	TRBV6-5	CASSSQGNGGYTF	TGTGCCAGCAGTTCACAGGGTAATGGAGGCTACACCTTC
-	TRBD1	TRBJ2-7	TRBV27	CASSLYSGGGEQYF	TGTGCCAGCAGTTTATACTCAGGGGGCGGCGAGCAGTACTTC
-	-	TRBJ1-1	TRBV7-9	CASSLRGSTEAFF	TGTGCCAGCAGCCTTCGGGGGAGCACTGAAGCTTTCTTT
-	TRBD2	TRBJ2-3	TRBV4-3	CASSRTSGGSSDTQYF	TGCGCCAGCAGCCGGACTAGCGGGGGGTCCTCGGATACGCAGTATTTT
once	TRBD1	TRBJ1-2	TRBV11-2	CASSLLAGTGGLDGYTF	TGTGCCAGCAGCTTATTAGCCGGGACAGGGGGATTGGATGGCTACACCTTC
-	-	TRBJ1-6	TRBV6-1	CATLGGDSYNSPLHF	TGTGCCACCTTAGGGGGGGACTCCTATAATTCACCCCTCCACTTT
once	-	TRBJ2-7	TRBV30	CAWSRQPRDYEQYF	TGTGCCTGGAGCCGGCAGCCACGGGACTACGAGCAGTACTTC
-	-	TRBJ1-6	TRBV5-1	CASSRWTDNSPLHF	TGCGCCAGCAGCAGGTGGACAGATAATTCACCCCTCCACTTT
once	-	TRBJ1-3	TRBV28	CASSSADGSRLWGNTIYF	TGTGCCAGCAGTTCTGCCGACGGGTCCCGGTTGTGGGGAAACACCATATATTTT
-	-	TRBJ1-2	TRBV7-9	CASSWEVRVGGYTF	TGTGCCAGCAGCTGGGAGGTGAGGGTCGGTGGCTACACCTTC
-	TRBD1	TRBJ1-2	TRBV6-4	CASSAGTGGTYGYTF	TGTGCCAGCAGTGCCGGGACAGGGGGTACCTATGGCTACACCTTC
-	-	TRBJ2-1	TRBV29-1	CSVGAGSRTGQFF	TGCAGCGTTGGGGCGGGGTCTCGGACGGGGCAGTTCTTC
-	-	TRBJ1-1	TRBV27	CASSLPGGTEAFF	TGTGCCAGCAGTTTGCCCGGCGGGACTGAAGCTTTCTTT
-	-	TRBJ1-3	TRBV30	CAWSVLAAGNTIYF	TGTGCCTGGAGTGTATTGGCAGCTGGAAACACCATATATTTT
-	-	TRBJ2-7	TRBV13	CASSLDAGYEQYF	TGTGCCAGCAGCTTAGATGCGGGGTACGAGCAGTACTTC
-	TRBD1	TRBJ2-1	TRBV5-1	CASSYRGSSEQFF	TGCGCCAGCAGCTACAGGGGTAGCAGTGAGCAGTTCTTC
once	TRBD2	TRBJ2-7	TRBV5-1	CASSLIAGSTYEQYF	TGCGCCAGCAGCTTAATAGCGGGTAGTACCTACGAGCAGTACTTC
-	TRBD2	TRBJ2-1	TRBV19	CASSILGGSSEQFF	TGTGCCAGTAGTATTTTGGGAGGGTCAAGTGAGCAGTTCTTC
-	-	TRBJ1-2	TRBV5-6	CASSLLQQGSGYGYTF	TGTGCCAGCAGCTTACTTCAACAGGGCTCAGGCTATGGCTACACCTTC
-	-	TRBJ2-1	TRBV28	CASWGEYSEQFF	TGTGCCAGCTGGGGCGAATACAGTGAGCAGTTCTTC